The sequence of this T cell receptor beta chain was determined in a study of blood T cell repertoires in COVID-19. Overall study: T cells, B-cell-depleted T cells, or PBMCs provided the cDNA or gDNA that served as material.

CDR3 length: 14 residues. Germline lookup yields CDR1 SGHRS and CDR2 YFSETQ. Deletions cut 0 bases from V and 5 bases from J, with 10 bases between. In the original analysis: Amplification of reference gene primers provided the estimated nucleated cell counts. Using immunoSEQ multiplex PCR, the repertoire was profiled, and TCRdb retains in-frame clones only, with some absent. V, J and clone size are taken as reported in that table, and D and trimming were inferred from the DNA itself. The sample holds some 160,000 clones; over 80% are singletons and the top ten take around 6.2%. The receptor comes from a woman aged 40 to 50 who had recovered from COVID-19. The sequencing input was PBMCs or T cells enriched from blood (not recorded which). The V call is TRBV5-1, the J call TRBJ2-3; weak D call: TRBD2 (6 bases). The CDR3 loop reads CASSLVPEGDTQYF. CDR3 sequence (DNA): TGCGCCAGCAGCTTGGTTCCGGAGGGAGATACGCAGTATTTT.